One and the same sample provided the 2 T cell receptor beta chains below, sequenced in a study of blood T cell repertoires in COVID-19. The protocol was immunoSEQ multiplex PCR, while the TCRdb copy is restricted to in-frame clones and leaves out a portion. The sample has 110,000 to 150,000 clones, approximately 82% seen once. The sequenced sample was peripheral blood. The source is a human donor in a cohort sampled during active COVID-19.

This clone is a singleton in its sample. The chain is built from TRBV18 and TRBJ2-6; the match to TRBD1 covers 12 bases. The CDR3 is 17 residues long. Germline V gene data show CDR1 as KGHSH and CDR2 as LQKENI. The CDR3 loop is CAVSSGTGGAGANVLTF. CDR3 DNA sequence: TGTGCAGTGAGTAGCGGGACAGGGGGCGCTGGGGCCAACGTCCTGACTTTC.

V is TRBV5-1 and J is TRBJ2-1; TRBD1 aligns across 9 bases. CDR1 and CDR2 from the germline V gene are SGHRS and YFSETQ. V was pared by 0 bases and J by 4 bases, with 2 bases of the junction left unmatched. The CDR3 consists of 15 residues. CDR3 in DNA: TGCGCCAGCAGCTTGGAGGGGACAGGGTACAATGAGCAGTTCTTC. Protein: CASSLEGTGYNEQFF.